Reported below is one T cell receptor (beta chain). Its antigen is unknown. This may be a read error: a much more frequent sequence differs by one nucleotide. The identical CDR3 is also encoded by other nucleotide sequences in the sample. These data are taken from a study of shared clonotypes between healthy human individuals. Points from the study as a whole: The rarefaction results pointed to incomplete sorted-subset sequencing despite large depth.

Every contributor of samples was a Caucasian grown-up residing in Nashville, Tennessee. This CDR3 spans 12 amino acids. Between the trimmed V and J ends, which lost 3 bases and 0 bases, there was a span of 2 bases. Germline V gene sequence: CDR1 WSHSY, CDR2 SAAADI. The sorted-subset replicate PCRs were given 150 to 200 ng DNA, which is some 29,000 T cell genomes. Original processing notes: There were no quality scores in the junction-only immunoSEQ sequences, so filtering differed. Measured with immunoSEQ multiplex PCR; TCRdb has only the in-frame clones, and not every one. The DNA was the basis for D and trimming; V, J and clone size are from that table. The data show some 2.1 million clones, with 85% to 95% seen just once and roughly 0.13% held by the top ten.

The sample consisted of naive CD4+ T cells sorted from blood. Indicated subset: CD45RA+ positively selected. This TCR derives from a man between 18 and 35 years old in good health. The chain carries TRBV10-2 and TRBJ2-5; D not resolved. CDR3 protein: CASSEYQETQYF. CDR3 nucleotides: TGCGCCAGCAGTGAATACCAAGAGACCCAGTACTTC.